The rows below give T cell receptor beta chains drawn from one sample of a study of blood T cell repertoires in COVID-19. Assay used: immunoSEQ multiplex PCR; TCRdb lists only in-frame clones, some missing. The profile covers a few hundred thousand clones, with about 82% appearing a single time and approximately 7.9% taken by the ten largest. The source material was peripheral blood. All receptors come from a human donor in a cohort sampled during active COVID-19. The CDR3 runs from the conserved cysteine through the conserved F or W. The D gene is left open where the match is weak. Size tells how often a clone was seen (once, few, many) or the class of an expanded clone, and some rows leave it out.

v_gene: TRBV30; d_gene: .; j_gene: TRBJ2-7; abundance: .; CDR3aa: CAWSRWGGTLREQYF; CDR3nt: TGTGCCTGGAGTCGCTGGGGGGGCACTTTACGAGAGCAGTACTTC
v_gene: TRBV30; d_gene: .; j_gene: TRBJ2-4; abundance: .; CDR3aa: CAWSRTGFVQNIQYF; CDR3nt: TGTGCCTGGAGTAGAACAGGGTTCGTGCAAAACATTCAGTACTTC
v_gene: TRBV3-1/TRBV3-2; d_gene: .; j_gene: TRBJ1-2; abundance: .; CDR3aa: CASSQEGFRGVAGYTF; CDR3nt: TGTGCCAGCAGCCAAGAGGGATTTCGGGGGGTCGCTGGCTACACCTTC
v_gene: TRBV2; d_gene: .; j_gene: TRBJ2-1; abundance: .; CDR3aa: CASDQPGQGSYNEQFF; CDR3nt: TGTGCCAGCGACCAACCGGGACAAGGGTCCTACAATGAGCAGTTCTTC
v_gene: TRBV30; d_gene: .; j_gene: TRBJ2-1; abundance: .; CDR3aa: CAWSADMGNEQFF; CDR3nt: TGTGCCTGGAGCGCAGACATGGGCAATGAGCAGTTCTTC
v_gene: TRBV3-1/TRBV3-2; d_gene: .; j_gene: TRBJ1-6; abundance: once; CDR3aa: CASSQDPYNSPLHF; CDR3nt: TGTGCCAGCAGCCAAGACCCGTATAATTCACCCCTCCACTTT
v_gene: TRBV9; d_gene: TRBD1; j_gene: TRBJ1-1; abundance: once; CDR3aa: CASSVRQGGLNTEAFF; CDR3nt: TGTGCCAGCAGCGTCCGACAGGGGGGATTGAACACTGAAGCTTTCTTT
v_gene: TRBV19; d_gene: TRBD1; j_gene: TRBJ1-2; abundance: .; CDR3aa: CASRRGGTAGGYGYTF; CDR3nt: TGTGCCAGTAGACGGGGGGGGACAGCAGGTGGCTATGGCTACACCTTC
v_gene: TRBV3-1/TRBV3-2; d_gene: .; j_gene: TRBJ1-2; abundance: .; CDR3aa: CASSQGRPLSGYTF; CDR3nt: TGTGCCAGCAGCCAGGGCAGACCTCTTAGTGGCTACACCTTC
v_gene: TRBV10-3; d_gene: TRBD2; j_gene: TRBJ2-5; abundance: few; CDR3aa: CAIRREDSNQETQYF; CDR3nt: TGTGCCATCAGGCGGGAGGACAGCAACCAAGAGACCCAGTACTTC
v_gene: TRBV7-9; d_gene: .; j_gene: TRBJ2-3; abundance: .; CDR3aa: CASSFRGTSTDTQYF; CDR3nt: TGTGCCAGCAGCTTCCGGGGAACTAGCACAGATACGCAGTATTTT
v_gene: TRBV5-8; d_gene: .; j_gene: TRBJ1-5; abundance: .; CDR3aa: CASTWGRGQPQHF; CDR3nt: TGTGCCAGCACCTGGGGCAGGGGTCAGCCCCAGCATTTT
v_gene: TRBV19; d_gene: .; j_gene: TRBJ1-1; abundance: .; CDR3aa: CASSIPPRTEAFF; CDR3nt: TGTGCCAGTAGTATACCCCCCCGTACTGAAGCTTTCTTT
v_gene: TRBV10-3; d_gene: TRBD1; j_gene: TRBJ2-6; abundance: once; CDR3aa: CAISDLGGPGANVLTF; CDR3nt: TGTGCCATCAGTGATCTAGGGGGCCCTGGGGCCAACGTCCTGACTTTC
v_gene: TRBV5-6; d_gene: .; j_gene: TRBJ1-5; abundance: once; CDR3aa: CASSLSSSYSNQPQHF; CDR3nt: TGTGCCAGCAGCTTAAGCTCATCCTATAGCAATCAGCCCCAGCATTTT
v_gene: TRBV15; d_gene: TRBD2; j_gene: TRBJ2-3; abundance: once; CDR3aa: CATSVASGGADTQYF; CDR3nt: TGTGCCACCAGCGTCGCTAGCGGGGGGGCAGATACGCAGTATTTT
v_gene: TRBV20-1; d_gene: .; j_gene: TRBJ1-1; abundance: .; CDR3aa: CSASSEEAEAFF; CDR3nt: TGCAGTGCTAGTTCTGAGGAAGCTGAAGCTTTCTTT
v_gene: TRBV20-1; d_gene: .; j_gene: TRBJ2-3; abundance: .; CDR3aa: CSASRGTDTQYF; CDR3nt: TGCAGTGCTAGTCGGGGCACAGATACGCAGTATTTT
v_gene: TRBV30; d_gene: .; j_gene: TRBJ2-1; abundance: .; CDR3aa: CAWRGGVNEQFF; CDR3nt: TGTGCCTGGAGGGGGGGAGTGAATGAGCAGTTCTTC
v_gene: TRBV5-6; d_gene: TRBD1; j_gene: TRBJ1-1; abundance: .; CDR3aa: CASSTGTGAEAFF; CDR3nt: TGTGCCAGCAGCACCGGGACAGGGGCGGAAGCTTTCTTT
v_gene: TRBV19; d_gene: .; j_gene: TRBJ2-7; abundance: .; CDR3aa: CASSSEQYEQYF; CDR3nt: TGTGCCAGTAGTTCCGAACAGTACGAGCAGTACTTC
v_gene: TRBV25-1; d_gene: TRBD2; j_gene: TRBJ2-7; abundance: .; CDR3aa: CASSEKRGIYEQYF; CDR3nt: TGTGCCAGCAGTGAAAAGCGGGGAATCTACGAGCAGTACTTC